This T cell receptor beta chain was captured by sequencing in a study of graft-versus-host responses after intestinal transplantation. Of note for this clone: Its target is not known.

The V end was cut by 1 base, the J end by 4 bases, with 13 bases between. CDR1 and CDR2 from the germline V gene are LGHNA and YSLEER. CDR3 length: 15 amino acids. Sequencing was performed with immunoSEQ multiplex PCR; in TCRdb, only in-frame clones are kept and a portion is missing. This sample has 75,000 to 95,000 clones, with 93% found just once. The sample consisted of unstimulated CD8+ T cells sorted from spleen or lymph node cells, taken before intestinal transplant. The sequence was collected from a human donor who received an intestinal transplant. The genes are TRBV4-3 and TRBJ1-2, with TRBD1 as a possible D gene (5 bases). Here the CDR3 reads CASSQGLGGGYGYTF. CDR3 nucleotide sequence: TGCGCCAGCAGCCAAGGCTTGGGCGGGGGCTATGGCTACACCTTC.